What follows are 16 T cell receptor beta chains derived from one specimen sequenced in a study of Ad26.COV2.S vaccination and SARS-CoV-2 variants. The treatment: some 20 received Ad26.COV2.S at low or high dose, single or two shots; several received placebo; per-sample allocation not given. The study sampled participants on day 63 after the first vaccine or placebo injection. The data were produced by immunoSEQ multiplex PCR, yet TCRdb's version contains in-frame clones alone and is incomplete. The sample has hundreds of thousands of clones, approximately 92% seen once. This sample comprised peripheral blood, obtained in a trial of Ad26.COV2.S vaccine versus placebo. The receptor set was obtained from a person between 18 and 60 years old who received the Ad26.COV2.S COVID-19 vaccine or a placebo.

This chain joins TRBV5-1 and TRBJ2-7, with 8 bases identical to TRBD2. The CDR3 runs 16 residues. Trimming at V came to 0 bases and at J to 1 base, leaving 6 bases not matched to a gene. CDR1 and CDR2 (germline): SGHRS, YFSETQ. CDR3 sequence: CASSLAPSGGSYEQYF. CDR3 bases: TGCGCCAGCAGCTTGGCCCCCAGCGGGGGATCCTACGAGCAGTACTTC.

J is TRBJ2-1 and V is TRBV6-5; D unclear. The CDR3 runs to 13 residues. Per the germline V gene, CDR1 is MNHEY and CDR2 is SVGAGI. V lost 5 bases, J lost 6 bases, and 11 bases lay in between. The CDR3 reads CASSPWTANEQFF. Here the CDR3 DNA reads TGTGCCAGCAGTCCCTGGACGGCCAATGAGCAGTTCTTC.

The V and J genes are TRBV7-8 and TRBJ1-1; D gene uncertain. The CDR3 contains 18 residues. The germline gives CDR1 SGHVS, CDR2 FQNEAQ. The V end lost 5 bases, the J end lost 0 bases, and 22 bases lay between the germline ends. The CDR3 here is CASSAGWGVRIMNTEAFF. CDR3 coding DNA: TGTGCCAGCAGCGCCGGTTGGGGAGTCAGGATAATGAACACTGAAGCTTTCTTT.

CDR3 DNA: TGTGCCAGCAGCGTAGATCGGCAGGGGCCGGACACCGGGGAGCTGTTTTTT. Its protein product is CASSVDRQGPDTGELFF. The V call is TRBV9, the J call TRBJ2-2; perhaps TRBD1 as D (6 bases). V was shortened by 0 bases and J by 3 bases, with 15 bases between the two germline ends. Germline CDR1 SGDLS, CDR2 YYNGEE. CDR3 length: 17 residues.

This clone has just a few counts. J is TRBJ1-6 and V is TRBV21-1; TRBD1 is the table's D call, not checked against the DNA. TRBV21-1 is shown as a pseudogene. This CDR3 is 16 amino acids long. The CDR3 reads CASSKAERQVHSPLHF. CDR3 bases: TGTGCCAGCAGCAAAGCGGAGAGACAGGTACATTCACCCCTCCACTTT.

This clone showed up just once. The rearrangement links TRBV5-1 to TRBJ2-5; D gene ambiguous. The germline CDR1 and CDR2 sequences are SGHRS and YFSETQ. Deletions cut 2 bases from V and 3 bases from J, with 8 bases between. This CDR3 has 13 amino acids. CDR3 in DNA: TGCGCCAGCAGCTTCTTAGGGAAAGAGACCCAGTACTTC. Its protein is CASSFLGKETQYF.

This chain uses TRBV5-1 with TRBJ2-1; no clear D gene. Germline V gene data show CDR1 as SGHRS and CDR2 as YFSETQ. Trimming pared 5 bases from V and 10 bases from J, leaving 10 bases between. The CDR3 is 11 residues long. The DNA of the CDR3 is TGCGCCAGCAGTATCCATCAGGAGCAGTTCTTC. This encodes CASSIHQEQFF.

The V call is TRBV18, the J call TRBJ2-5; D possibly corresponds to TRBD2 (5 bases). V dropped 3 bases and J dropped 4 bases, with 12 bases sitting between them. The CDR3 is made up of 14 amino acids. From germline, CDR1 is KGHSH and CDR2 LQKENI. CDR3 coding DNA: TGTGCCAGCTCACCTAGAGCCGGGGTAGAGACCCAGTACTTC. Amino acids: CASSPRAGVETQYF.

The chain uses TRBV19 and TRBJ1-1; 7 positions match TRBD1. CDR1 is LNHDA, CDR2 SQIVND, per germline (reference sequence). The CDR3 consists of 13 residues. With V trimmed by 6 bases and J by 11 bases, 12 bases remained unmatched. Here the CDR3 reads CASRNTGARGAFF. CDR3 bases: TGTGCCAGTAGGAACACAGGGGCCCGTGGGGCTTTCTTT.

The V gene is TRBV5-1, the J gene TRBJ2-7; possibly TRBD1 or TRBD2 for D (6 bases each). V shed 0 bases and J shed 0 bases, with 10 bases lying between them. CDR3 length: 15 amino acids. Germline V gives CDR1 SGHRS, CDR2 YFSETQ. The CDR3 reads CASSLGGGNSYEQYF. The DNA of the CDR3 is TGCGCCAGCAGCTTGGGAGGGGGGAACTCCTACGAGCAGTACTTC.

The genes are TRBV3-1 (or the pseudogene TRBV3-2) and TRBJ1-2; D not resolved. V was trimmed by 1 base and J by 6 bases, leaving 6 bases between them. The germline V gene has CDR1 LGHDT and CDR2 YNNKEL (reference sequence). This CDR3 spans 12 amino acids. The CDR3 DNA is TGTGCCAGCAGCCAAGCTGGGAATGGCTACACCTTC. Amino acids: CASSQAGNGYTF.

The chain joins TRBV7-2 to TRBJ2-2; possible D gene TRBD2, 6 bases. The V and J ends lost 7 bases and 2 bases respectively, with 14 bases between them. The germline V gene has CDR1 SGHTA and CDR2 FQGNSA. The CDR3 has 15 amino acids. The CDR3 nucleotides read TGTGCCAGCATGATGGCGGGAACTAACACCGGGGAGCTGTTTTTT. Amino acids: CASMMAGTNTGELFF.

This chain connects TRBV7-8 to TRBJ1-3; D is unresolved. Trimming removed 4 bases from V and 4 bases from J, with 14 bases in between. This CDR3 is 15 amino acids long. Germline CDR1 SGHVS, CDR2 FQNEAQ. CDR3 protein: CASSYGRTSGNTIYF. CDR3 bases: TGTGCCAGCAGCTATGGACGCACCTCGGGAAACACCATATATTTT.

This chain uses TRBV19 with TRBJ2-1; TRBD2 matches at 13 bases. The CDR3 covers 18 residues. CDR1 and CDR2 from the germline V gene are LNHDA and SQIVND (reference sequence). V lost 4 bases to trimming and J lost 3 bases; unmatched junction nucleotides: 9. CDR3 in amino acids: CASSTLGGTSGVYNEQFF. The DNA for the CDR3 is TGTGCCAGTAGTACCTTAGGTGGGACTAGCGGGGTCTACAATGAGCAGTTCTTC.

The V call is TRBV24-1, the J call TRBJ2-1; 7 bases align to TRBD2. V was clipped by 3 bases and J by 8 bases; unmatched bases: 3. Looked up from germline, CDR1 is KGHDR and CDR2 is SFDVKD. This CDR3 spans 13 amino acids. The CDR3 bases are TGTGCCACCAGTGATAGCGGGATCGATGAGCAGTTCTTC. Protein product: CATSDSGIDEQFF.

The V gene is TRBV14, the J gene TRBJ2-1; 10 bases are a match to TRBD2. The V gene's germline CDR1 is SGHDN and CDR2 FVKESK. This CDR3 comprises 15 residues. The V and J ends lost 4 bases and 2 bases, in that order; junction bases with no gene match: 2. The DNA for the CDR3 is TGTGCCAGCAGCCCAGCGGGAGGGGCCTACAATGAGCAGTTCTTC. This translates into CASSPAGGAYNEQFF.